Below are 14 T cell receptor beta chains sequenced from a single sample in a study of control samples from healthy donors and cancer patients. The data were produced by immunoSEQ multiplex PCR, yet TCRdb's version contains in-frame clones alone and is incomplete. The repertoire holds some 120,000 clones, with more than 75% as singletons. The sequencing sample was made of blood. The receptors originated from a woman in her 70s in good health.

The table lists this clone with a few counts. The chain recombines TRBV6-2 or TRBV6-3 with TRBJ1-3; D uncertain. The CDR3 sequence is 14 residues long. The germline V and J ends were trimmed by 5 bases and 2 bases, with 10 bases remaining between them. Per germline, CDR1 MNHEY and CDR2 SVGEGT. This CDR3 is CASSRQSTGNTIYF. The CDR3 coding sequence is TGTGCCAGCAGTCGTCAGTCAACTGGAAACACCATATATTTT.

The gene calls are TRBV10-1 and TRBJ2-7; D possibly matches TRBD1 or TRBD2 (5 bases each). Germline loops: CDR1 WNHNN, CDR2 SYGVQD (reference sequence). The CDR3 contains 14 residues. The V and J ends lost 2 bases and 5 bases respectively, with 13 bases between them. As DNA, the CDR3 is TGCGCCAGCAGTGAGACCGAACTAGGGGACGAGCAGTACTTC. Protein sequence: CASSETELGDEQYF.

The rearrangement uses TRBV4-3 and TRBJ2-3, with D possibly being TRBD1 or TRBD2 (5 bases each). The CDR3 consists of 12 residues. Germline CDR1 reads LGHNA; CDR2 reads YSLEER. Trimming took off 4 bases at V and 6 bases at J, with 8 bases between the two ends. CDR3 sequence (DNA): TGCGCCAGCAGCCGAGAGGGGGATACGCAGTATTTT. This gives the protein CASSREGDTQYF.

The chain links TRBV24-1 to TRBJ1-6, with no clear D. The CDR3 is 16 residues long. With 2 bases removed from V and 14 bases from J, the gap between germline ends came to 21 bases. Germline V lookup: CDR1 KGHDR, CDR2 SFDVKD. The CDR3 sequence is CATSDSTQNPPKTLHF. CDR3 in DNA: TGTGCCACCAGTGATTCTACACAAAATCCTCCCAAGACCCTCCACTTT.

In its sample, this clone was seen once. The J gene is TRBJ1-2, the V gene TRBV2, with 9 bases matching TRBD1. The germline V gene has CDR1 SNHLY and CDR2 FYNNEI. This CDR3 comprises 15 residues. The junction had 6 bases not matched to a gene; V was cut back by 6 bases and J by 1 base. This CDR3 is CASSLQGANNYGYTF. The CDR3 DNA reads TGTGCCAGCAGCCTACAGGGGGCCAATAACTATGGCTACACCTTC.

This chain connects TRBV5-4 to TRBJ2-1; 8 nucleotides agree with TRBD2. Trimming cost V 4 bases and J 7 bases; bases outside gene matches: 13. Germline assignment: CDR1 SGHNT and CDR2 YYREEE (reference sequence). This CDR3 has 16 amino acids. The CDR3, as DNA: TGTGCCAGCAGCCCGACGACAGCGGGGGTTAAGAATGAGCAGTTCTTC. Amino acid sequence: CASSPTTAGVKNEQFF.

The chain employs TRBV10-3 and TRBJ2-7; 11 nucleotides match TRBD2. The V gene's germline CDR1 is ENHRY and CDR2 SYGVKD. The J segment lost 7 bases and the V segment lost 6 bases, leaving 8 bases of the junction unmatched. This CDR3 is 14 amino acids long. CDR3 protein: CAISPSGGLGEQYF. The CDR3 DNA is TGTGCCATCAGCCCTAGCGGGGGGCTCGGGGAGCAGTACTTC.

This clone is a singleton in its sample. The J gene is TRBJ2-1, the V gene TRBV4-3; no reliable D call. Germline lookup yields CDR1 LGHNA and CDR2 YSLEER. Trimming pared 5 bases from V and 6 bases from J, leaving 11 bases between. The CDR3 loop spans 13 amino acids. The CDR3 here is CASSRILGNEQFF. CDR3 in DNA: TGCGCCAGCAGCAGAATCTTAGGCAATGAGCAGTTCTTC.

The chain combines TRBV5-4 with TRBJ2-7, with a weak D call TRBD2 (5 bases). V was pared by 2 bases and J by 3 bases, with 6 bases between. The CDR3 loop spans 12 amino acids. Germline V CDR1 and CDR2: SGHNT, YYREEE (reference sequence). The CDR3 coding sequence is TGTGCCAGCAGCTTCGGACTCTACGAGCAGTACTTC. Translated: CASSFGLYEQYF.

The CDR3 bases are TGTGCCAGCAGCTTGGGAAGGTCCGGGTCTGGCTACACCTTC. It is translated as CASSLGRSGSGYTF. The chain has TRBV5-6 and TRBJ1-2; D not resolved. CDR3 size: 14 residues. V shed 0 bases and J shed 7 bases, with 13 bases lying between them. The germline CDR1 and CDR2 sequences are SGHDT and YYEEEE.

The chain has TRBV1 and TRBJ1-2; whether TRBD1, the table's D call, matches the DNA was not checked. TRBV1 is deemed a pseudogene. There are 13 residues in the CDR3. In nucleotides, the CDR3 is TGCACCAGAGACAGGTCGGGGAACTATGGCTACACCTTC. It codes for CTRDRSGNYGYTF.

The V gene is TRBV11-2, the J gene TRBJ2-5; D perhaps matches TRBD1 (7 bases). Germline V gives CDR1 SGHAT, CDR2 FQNNGV. V was clipped by 5 bases and J by 5 bases, with 15 bases between them. The CDR3 is 14 amino acids. CDR3 DNA sequence: TGTGCCAGCAGCACAACAGCAGGGGGGGAGACCCAGTACTTC. Translated: CASSTTAGGETQYF.

V usage is TRBV9 and J usage is TRBJ2-2; the D is unclear. In germline, CDR1 is SGDLS, CDR2 YYNGEE. V was pared by 5 bases and J by 0 bases, with 8 bases between. The CDR3 loop spans 14 amino acids. The CDR3 DNA reads as TGTGCCAGCAGGGGCAGGACGAACACCGGGGAGCTGTTTTTT. Translated: CASRGRTNTGELFF.

The rearrangement links TRBV7-9 to TRBJ1-2; 10 nucleotides match TRBD1. CDR3 length: 14 amino acids. Germline V lookup: CDR1 SEHNR, CDR2 FQNEAQ (reference sequence). Losses at the gene ends were 5 bases for V and 8 bases for J; bases not matched to a gene: 8. CDR3 bases: TGTGCCAGCAGCCGGACAGGGGGATCTCGGGGCTACACCTTC. This codes for CASSRTGGSRGYTF.